This TCR beta chain was sequenced for a study of T-cell reconstitution after alpha-beta-depleted transplantation in children. This clonotype was observed at least ten times. Preparation of the TCRbeta library used unique molecular identifiers. TCRdb itself ran the PCR reads through MiXCR, one entry per CDR3 protein. This sample has some 200,000 distinct CDR3 sequences, with about 6.4% found just once. The specimen was PBMCs from the stem cell graft donor, collected from the stem cell graft. The sequence derives from a human donor who donated a stem cell graft to a child with Wiskott-Aldrich syndrome.

The DNA of the CDR3 is TGCAGCGTTGCCATCGGCGGCTCGAATGAAAAACTGTTTTTT. Translation: CSVAIGGSNEKLFF. V gene TRBV29-1 combines with J gene TRBJ1-4; D not certain. This CDR3 spans 14 amino acids. The germline V gene encodes CDR1 SQVTM and CDR2 ANQGSEA. Trimming took 4 bases from V and 5 from J, leaving 14 bases between them.